Each of the 8 T cell receptor beta chains below was sequenced from the same sample in a study of neurological immune-mediated disorders. TCRdb re-analysed the 5' RACE reads in MiXCR, keeping a single row per CDR3 protein. The sample has some 42,000 distinct CDR3 sequences; roughly 12% are singletons. Specimen: CD4+ T cells from blood. These receptors came from a young woman with HTLV-1-associated myelopathy (HAM/TSP).

The sample holds many counts of this clonotype. The rearrangement joins TRBV2 to TRBJ1-1; tentatively, D is TRBD1 (5 bases). The V and J ends lost 8 bases and 10 bases respectively, with 17 bases between them. The CDR3 is 12 amino acids. Germline CDR1 reads SNHLY; CDR2 reads FYNNEI. Here the CDR3 reads CASDVGRVRAFF. The CDR3 nucleotides read TGTGCCAGCGACGTAGGCAGGGTAAGAGCTTTCTTT.

Many counts were recorded for this clonotype. The chain uses TRBV20-1 and TRBJ2-7; TRBD1 is a possible D gene (6 bases). From germline, CDR1 is DFQATT and CDR2 SNEGSKA (reference sequence). Trimming stripped 0 bases from V and 6 bases from J, with 18 bases between. The CDR3 has 15 amino acids. The CDR3 loop reads CSARDSVQGPAEQYF. CDR3 nucleotide sequence: TGCAGTGCTAGAGACTCGGTACAGGGTCCTGCCGAGCAGTACTTC.

At least ten counts were recorded for this clonotype. The chain joins TRBV5-5 to TRBJ2-3; 12 positions match TRBD2. Germline V gene sequence: CDR1 SGHKS, CDR2 YYEKEE (reference sequence). CDR3 length equals 19 residues. With V trimmed by 2 bases and J by 2 bases, 12 bases remained unmatched. CDR3 sequence (DNA): TGTGCCAGCAGCTTTGGGAAACTAGCGGGGGGCGGGCTCACAGATACGCAGTATTTT. Its protein product is CASSFGKLAGGGLTDTQYF.

This clonotype was counted ten times or more. The V call is TRBV20-1, the J call TRBJ2-7; no firm D call. The CDR3 runs to 12 residues. The V end lost 2 bases, the J end lost 6 bases, and 11 bases lay between the germline ends. Germline assignment: CDR1 DFQATT and CDR2 SNEGSKA (reference sequence). In DNA, the CDR3 is TGCAGTGCTAGATTCGCGGTCTCCGAGCAGTACTTC. Its translation: CSARFAVSEQYF.

This clonotype was picked up many times. The chain couples TRBV20-1 to TRBJ1-6, with D unclear. V lost 0 bases and J 5 bases, leaving 8 bases between the germline ends. CDR3 length equals 14 residues. The germline gives CDR1 DFQATT, CDR2 SNEGSKA (reference sequence). As DNA, the CDR3 is TGCAGTGCTAGAGACCTCGGGGATAATTCACCCCTCCACTTT. Its protein product is CSARDLGDNSPLHF.

This clonotype was observed many times. This sequence joins TRBV12-3 or TRBV12-4 and TRBJ1-2, with D tentatively TRBD1 (5 bases). This CDR3 region has 12 residues. V shed 3 bases and J shed 6 bases, with 8 bases lying between them. The DNA of the CDR3 is TGTGCCAGCAGTTTTTTGGGGGATGGCTACACCTTC. Its translation is CASSFLGDGYTF.

This clonotype was picked up many times. This chain connects TRBV11-1 to TRBJ2-1, with D unresolved. V was shortened by 1 base and J by 16 bases, with 17 bases between the two germline ends. The CDR3 is 13 amino acids. Germline V CDR1 and CDR2: SGHAT, FQDESV (reference sequence). CDR3 sequence reads: CASSLVESGPRFF. The CDR3 DNA reads TGTGCCAGCAGCTTAGTAGAATCGGGCCCCCGATTCTTC.

This clonotype was recorded many times. The chain combines TRBV7-9 with TRBJ1-2; no definite D call. The ends were cut back, 5 bases at V and 5 bases at J, with 21 bases in the middle. Germline CDR1 and CDR2: SEHNR and FQNEAQ (reference sequence). There are 16 residues in the CDR3. The CDR3, as DNA: TGTGCCAGCAGCACCTCCGGGCCCTTAGGATCATATGGCTACACCTTC. Encoded protein: CASSTSGPLGSYGYTF.